What follows is one TCR beta chain and its context. As yet, its antigen is unknown. Genomic DNA, the template, was used for profiling of the TCR beta VDJ and CDR3. TCRdb reprocessed the reads with MiXCR, giving one entry per CDR3 protein. The sample contains fewer than 80,000 distinct CDR3 sequences, around 70% of which appear only once. This sample is drawn from a study of CD8+CD57+ T cells in acquired aplastic anemia. At the level of the study: DNA from sorted CD4+ and CD8+ cells averaged around 3 ug. Study-wide results and caveats: Shared by patients and controls, 25 to 30 CD8+ CDR3s were abundant in patients.

The V and J ends lost 4 bases and 4 bases respectively, with 13 bases between them. Looked up from germline, CDR1 is LNHDA and CDR2 is SQIVND (reference sequence). This CDR3 has 14 residues. CD8+CD57+ cell expansion had been shown by flow cytometry in patients chosen for sequencing. Severe acquired aplastic anemia was present in every patient. By the time of blood sampling, patients had still received no therapy. This TCR came from a human donor with aplastic anemia. Source material: sorted CD4+, CD8+, or CD8+CD57+ T cells (not recorded which) from PBMCs. V is TRBV19 and J is TRBJ1-2, with D possibly TRBD1 on 5 matching bases. CDR3 residues: CASSTTGTAYGYTF. The DNA for the CDR3 is TGTGCCAGTAGTACTACCGGGACGGCCTATGGCTACACCTTC.